This TCR beta chain stems from a study of cytomegalovirus exposure and HLA in healthy donors. Study-level findings and limits: Later on, an analysis tied about 17,000 TCR beta sequences to HLA alleles at 0.05 false discovery rate. It was assumed in the presence/absence analyses that sequencing depth was roughly uniform across donors. Trimming of TCR beta V- and J-genes showed a link, identified in a later analysis, to a missense DCLRE1C variant.

The records omit this donor's CMV serostatus. A remark on this clone: Its antigen is undetermined.

Germline trimming cut 7 bases from V and 7 bases from J; bases unmatched to any gene: 2. The CDR3 has 13 amino acids. Germline V gene lookup returns CDR1 LNHDA and CDR2 SQIVND (reference sequence). Primers for the PCR totalled 60 Vbeta and 13 Jbeta. Profiling relied on immunoSEQ multiplex PCR, and the TCRdb table lists in-frame clones only, not all of them. The sample yields fewer than 180,000 clones, roughly 77% seen once. The TCR was taken from a human donor in good health. Material for sequencing was PBMCs. The chain uses TRBV19 and TRBJ1-4, with 11 positions matching TRBD1. CDR3 sequence (DNA): TGTGCCAGTAAGGACAGGGGGCGTGAAAAACTGTTTTTT. Translation gives CASKDRGREKLFF.